This section outlines one TCR beta chain sequence together with its context. The data are from a study of blood T cell repertoires in COVID-19. Study-wide context: The United States, Italy and Spain provided the acute and convalescent COVID-19 samples.

CDR1 is SGHKS and CDR2 is YYEKEE in the germline V gene (reference sequence). V dropped 6 bases and J dropped 0 bases, with 13 bases sitting between them. CDR3 length: 15 residues. Clones were read by immunoSEQ multiplex PCR, and TCRdb kept only the in-frame ones, dropping some. The table shows about 130,000 clones, with around 86% occurring only once. This clonotype was sampled from a woman of 80 years or more with acute or convalescent COVID-19. Specimen: peripheral blood. V is TRBV5-5 and J is TRBJ1-3; D uncertain. CDR3 region: CASNQATVSGNTIYF. As DNA, the CDR3 is TGTGCCAGCAACCAAGCAACAGTCTCTGGAAACACCATATATTTT.